This T cell receptor (beta chain) was retrieved from a study of TIL therapy for anti-PD-1-resistant metastatic lung cancer. The immunoSEQ assay was v3. Using immunoSEQ multiplex PCR, the repertoire was profiled, and TCRdb retains in-frame clones only, with some absent. The sample has about 52,000 clones; 79% are singletons. Time point meaning: pre-treatment sample, taken before nivolumab and TIL therapy. Patients were adults with stage 4 NSCLC. Source: blood, taken at baseline. The sequence was obtained from a woman aged 30-85 years with non-small cell lung cancer.

CDR3 DNA: TGTGCCAGCAGCTTATATTTGGACGGAGCTAATGGCTACACCTTC. This encodes CASSLYLDGANGYTF. This chain uses TRBV7-6 with TRBJ1-2, with unresolved D. Germline V gene data show CDR1 as SGHVS and CDR2 as FNYEAQ. CDR3 size: 15 residues. Trimming took off 2 bases at V and 6 bases at J, with 16 bases between the two ends. The full variable domain, completed using reference TRBV7-6 and TRBJ1-2, is GAGVSQSPRYKVTKRGQDVALRCDPISGHVSLYWYRQALGQGPEFLTYFNYEAQQDKSGLPNDRFSAERPEGSISTLTIQRTEQRDSAMYRCASSLYLDGANGYTFGSGTRLTVV.